This T cell receptor (beta chain) was captured by sequencing in a study of blood T cell repertoires in COVID-19. Study information: From the United States, Italy and Spain came samples of acute and convalescent COVID-19.

The protocol was immunoSEQ multiplex PCR, while the TCRdb copy is restricted to in-frame clones and leaves out a portion. The sample includes tens of thousands of clones, approximately 84% of them seen just once. Trimming stripped 7 bases from V and 1 base from J, with 13 bases between. Germline CDR1 is LGHDT and CDR2 is YNNKEL (reference sequence). This CDR3 is 14 amino acids long. Sample: peripheral blood. The V gene is TRBV3-1 (or the pseudogene TRBV3-2), the J gene TRBJ1-2; D is unclear. The receptor comes from a human donor in a cohort sampled during active COVID-19. Here the CDR3 DNA reads TGTGCCAGCAACAAATCAATCCTTAACTATGGCTACACCTTC. This encodes CASNKSILNYGYTF.